This T cell receptor beta chain was recovered during a study of control samples from healthy donors and cancer patients. TCRdb's copy holds only in-frame clones and misses some; the assay was immunoSEQ multiplex PCR. The profile shows 55,000 to 65,000 clones, about 90% of them singletons. Looked up from germline, CDR1 is LNHNV and CDR2 is YYDKDF (reference sequence). The CDR3 has 13 amino acids. Trimming left V 5 bases short and J 4 bases short, with 10 bases between. Sequenced: PBMCs. This sequence originates from a woman aged 60 to 75 with lung cancer. The chain employs TRBV15 and TRBJ2-3; D is undetermined. The CDR3 protein is CATSLQRPDTQYF. The CDR3 DNA reads TGTGCCACCAGCTTACAACGCCCAGATACGCAGTATTTT.